The 18 T cell receptor beta chains reported below all come from one sample, sequenced in a study of OX40 agonist ivuxolimab in advanced cancers. Produced via immunoSEQ multiplex PCR; TCRdb's table is partial and in-frame only. The table has 75,000 to 100,000 clones, 80% to 90% seen once. Sample: CD4+ or CD8+ T cells sorted from blood, taken in a trial of the OX40 agonist ivuxolimab. Receptors originate from an adult with an advanced solid tumor such as melanoma, head and neck, liver or kidney cancer.

This clone was counted a few times. This chain uses TRBV5-1 with TRBJ1-4; a weak D match, TRBD1 (5 bases). The CDR3 covers 15 residues. Germline CDR1 and CDR2: SGHRS and YFSETQ. V lost 4 bases, J lost 5 bases, and 15 bases lay in between. CDR3 bases: TGCGCCAGCAGCCAATCAGGTGGGGGGAATGAAAAACTGTTTTTT. Translation gives CASSQSGGGNEKLFF. The whole variable domain, filled in from reference TRBV5-1 and TRBJ1-4, reads KAGVTQTPRYLIKTRGQQVTLSCSPISGHRSVSWYQQTPGQGLQFLFEYFSETQRNKGNFPGRFSGRQFSNSRSEMNVSTLELGDSALYLCASSQSGGGNEKLFFGSGTQLSVL.

The gene calls are TRBV5-1 and TRBJ2-2, with D possibly matching TRBD2 (5 bases). CDR1 and CDR2 (germline): SGHRS, YFSETQ. V was trimmed by 3 bases and J by 1 base, leaving 10 bases between them. The CDR3 consists of 15 residues. As DNA, the CDR3 is TGCGCCAGCAGCTGGAGTAGCGAGAACACCGGGGAGCTGTTTTTT. Its protein product is CASSWSSENTGELFF. The full variable domain, in which reference TRBV5-1 and TRBJ2-2 provide the parts outside the CDR3, is KAGVTQTPRYLIKTRGQQVTLSCSPISGHRSVSWYQQTPGQGLQFLFEYFSETQRNKGNFPGRFSGRQFSNSRSEMNVSTLELGDSALYLCASSWSSENTGELFFGEGSRLTVL.

V is TRBV7-9 and J is TRBJ1-2; D is perhaps TRBD1 (5 bases). V shed 3 bases and J shed 1 base, with 15 bases lying between them. Germline V gives CDR1 SEHNR, CDR2 FQNEAQ (reference sequence). The CDR3 is made up of 16 amino acids. The CDR3 protein is CASSFGGGMGNYGYTF. CDR3 nucleotides: TGTGCCAGCAGCTTTGGCGGGGGAATGGGTAACTATGGCTACACCTTC. Supplemented by reference TRBV7-9 and TRBJ1-2, the full variable domain reads DTGVSQNPRHKITKRGQNVTFRCDPISEHNRLYWYRQTLGQGPEFLTYFQNEAQLEKSRLLSDRFSAERPKGSFSTLEIQRTEQGDSAMYLCASSFGGGMGNYGYTFGSGTRLTVV.

This chain connects TRBV29-1 to TRBJ2-5; TRBD1 agrees at 8 bases. Germline values: CDR1 SQVTM, CDR2 ANQGSEA. The CDR3 runs to 14 residues. Trimming cost V 6 bases and J 3 bases; bases outside gene matches: 9. As DNA, the CDR3 is TGCAGCGTAGACAGGGGAATGGTAGAAGAGACCCAGTACTTC. This encodes CSVDRGMVEETQYF.

The genes are TRBV5-1 and TRBJ2-7; D unclear. V was pared by 0 bases and J by 6 bases, with 10 bases between. The CDR3 has 13 residues. Germline CDR1 reads SGHRS; CDR2 reads YFSETQ. The CDR3 nucleotides read TGCGCCAGCAGCTTGGGACATCTGGGCGAGCAGTACTTC. It encodes CASSLGHLGEQYF.

The chain carries TRBV7-9 and TRBJ2-3, with 7 bases aligning to TRBD2. Germline trimming cut 5 bases from V and 2 bases from J; bases unmatched to any gene: 7. This CDR3 has 15 residues. Germline values: CDR1 SEHNR, CDR2 FQNEAQ (reference sequence). This CDR3 is CASSLLAGPTDTQYF. CDR3 coding DNA: TGTGCCAGCAGCCTTTTAGCGGGCCCCACAGATACGCAGTATTTT.

V usage is TRBV6-5 and J usage is TRBJ2-7, with 11 bases matching TRBD2. This CDR3 spans 13 amino acids. V dropped 6 bases and J dropped 2; count of bases not matched to a gene: 0. Germline CDR1 and CDR2: MNHEY and SVGAGI. The DNA of the CDR3 is TGTGCCAGCAGACTAGCGGGGGCCTACGAGCAGTACTTC. This translates into CASRLAGAYEQYF.

The chain recombines TRBV4-1 with TRBJ2-6; 12 bases map to TRBD2. Germline V gives CDR1 MGHRA, CDR2 YSYEKL. The CDR3 contains 17 residues. Germline trimming cut 3 bases from V and 5 bases from J; bases unmatched to any gene: 5. The CDR3 reads CASSQTSGSVRANVLTF. For the CDR3, the DNA is TGCGCCAGCAGCCAGACTAGCGGGAGTGTTAGGGCCAACGTCCTGACTTTC.

V and J are TRBV29-1 and TRBJ2-1, with 9 bases fitting TRBD1. After removal of 7 bases from V and 9 bases from J, the junction contained 10 bases not matched to a gene. The germline V gene encodes CDR1 SQVTM and CDR2 ANQGSEA. This CDR3 is built from 13 residues. CDR3 nucleotides: TGCAGCGCTCGGGACAGGGACGTTTCTGAGCAGTTCTTC. Its translation is CSARDRDVSEQFF.

For the CDR3, the DNA is TGTGCCAGCAGCCCCGCCGGGACTCAGCCCTCCTACAATGAGCAGTTCTTC. It specifies CASSPAGTQPSYNEQFF. The V gene is TRBV28, the J gene TRBJ2-1, with D maybe TRBD2 (6 bases). V was cut by 6 bases and J by 0 bases, with 18 bases left in between. The germline V gene encodes CDR1 MDHEN and CDR2 SYDVKM. The CDR3 loop spans 17 amino acids.

The rearrangement joins TRBV28 to TRBJ2-1; 9 bases match TRBD2. This CDR3 spans 15 amino acids. The J segment lost 3 bases and the V segment lost 6 bases, leaving 6 bases of the junction unmatched. CDR1 is MDHEN and CDR2 is SYDVKM in the germline V gene. CDR3 sequence (DNA): TGTGCCAGCAGCCGAGCACTAGCGGGCTACAATGAGCAGTTCTTC. Encoded protein: CASSRALAGYNEQFF.

This clone was observed once. The chain couples TRBV27 to TRBJ2-2; D unresolved. CDR1 MNHEY and CDR2 SMNVEV come from the germline V gene (reference sequence). V shed 4 bases and J shed 3 bases, with 9 bases lying between them. This CDR3 contains 14 residues. The CDR3 nucleotides are TGTGCCAGCAGTTCTTGGACCCACACCGGGGAGCTGTTTTTT. Its protein product is CASSSWTHTGELFF.

The gene calls are TRBV7-9 and TRBJ2-3; 11 bases are a match to TRBD2. Trimming removed 3 bases from V and 4 bases from J; junction bases left unmatched: 6. This CDR3 has 16 amino acids. Germline V gene lookup returns CDR1 SEHNR and CDR2 FQNEAQ (reference sequence). CDR3 amino acids: CASSFPSGRSADTQYF. CDR3 sequence (DNA): TGTGCCAGCAGCTTCCCTAGCGGGAGGTCGGCAGATACGCAGTATTTT.

This chain links TRBV5-4 with TRBJ2-1; 10 nucleotides agree with TRBD2. The CDR3 is 16 amino acids. From germline, CDR1 is SGHNT and CDR2 YYREEE (reference sequence). Losses at the gene ends were 0 bases for V and 4 bases for J; bases not matched to a gene: 4. The CDR3 DNA sequence: TGTGCCAGCAGCTTGGGAGGACTAGCGGAATACAATGAGCAGTTCTTC. Its translation: CASSLGGLAEYNEQFF.

V gene TRBV7-6 combines with J gene TRBJ2-5; no clear D gene. The CDR3 has 15 amino acids. Trimming removed 0 bases at V and 4 bases at J, with 12 bases between. Looked up from germline, CDR1 is SGHVS and CDR2 is FNYEAQ. The CDR3 sequence: CASSLATPPGETQYF. In DNA, the CDR3 is TGTGCCAGCAGCTTAGCCACCCCCCCCGGAGAGACCCAGTACTTC.

The CDR3 DNA follows: TGTGCCAGCACACTAGCGGTTTACAATGAGCAGTTCTTC. This sequence encodes CASTLAVYNEQFF. The chain links TRBV6-6 to TRBJ2-1, with 8 nucleotides matching TRBD2. The V gene end was trimmed by 7 bases and the J gene end by 4 bases; junction bases not matched to a gene: 3. The CDR3 covers 13 residues. From germline, CDR1 is MNHNY and CDR2 SVGAGI (reference sequence).

The chain links TRBV23-1 to TRBJ1-1; 7 bases align to TRBD1. Being an ORF, TRBV23-1 has a function that is uncertain. CDR3 length: 20 amino acids. After removal of 0 bases from V and 4 bases from J, the junction contained 20 bases not matched to a gene. Here the CDR3 DNA reads TGCGCCAGCAGTCAATCAGCCCTGGGACAGTGGAAACGTTTCGGCACTGAAGCTTTCTTT. It yields the protein CASSQSALGQWKRFGTEAFF.

The V gene is TRBV19, the J gene TRBJ1-5, with D possibly TRBD1 on 5 matching bases. Trimming stripped 5 bases from V and 3 bases from J, with 8 bases between. This CDR3 has 13 amino acids. Germline loops: CDR1 LNHDA, CDR2 SQIVND (reference sequence). DNA of the CDR3: TGTGCCAGTAGTCCGGGACTCAATCAGCCCCAGCATTTT. Encoded protein: CASSPGLNQPQHF.